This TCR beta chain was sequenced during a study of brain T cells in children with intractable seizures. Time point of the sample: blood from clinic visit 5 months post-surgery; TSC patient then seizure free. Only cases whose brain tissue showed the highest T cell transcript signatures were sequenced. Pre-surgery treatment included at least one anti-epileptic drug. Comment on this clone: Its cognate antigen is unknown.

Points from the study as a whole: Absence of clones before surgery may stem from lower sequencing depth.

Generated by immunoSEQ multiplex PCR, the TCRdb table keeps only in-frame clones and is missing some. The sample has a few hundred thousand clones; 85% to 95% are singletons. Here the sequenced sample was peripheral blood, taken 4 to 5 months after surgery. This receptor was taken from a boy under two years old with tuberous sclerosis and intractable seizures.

This chain's CDR3 is CASSSAGTRSSYEQYF. CDR3 in DNA: TGTGCCAGCAGCTCCGCTGGGACTCGGAGCTCCTACGAGCAGTACTTC. V usage is TRBV11-3 and J usage is TRBJ2-7, with a weak D call TRBD2 (6 bases). V gave up 4 bases and J gave up 0 bases, with 16 bases separating them. The CDR3 has 16 residues. Germline CDR1 and CDR2: SGHNT and YENEEA.